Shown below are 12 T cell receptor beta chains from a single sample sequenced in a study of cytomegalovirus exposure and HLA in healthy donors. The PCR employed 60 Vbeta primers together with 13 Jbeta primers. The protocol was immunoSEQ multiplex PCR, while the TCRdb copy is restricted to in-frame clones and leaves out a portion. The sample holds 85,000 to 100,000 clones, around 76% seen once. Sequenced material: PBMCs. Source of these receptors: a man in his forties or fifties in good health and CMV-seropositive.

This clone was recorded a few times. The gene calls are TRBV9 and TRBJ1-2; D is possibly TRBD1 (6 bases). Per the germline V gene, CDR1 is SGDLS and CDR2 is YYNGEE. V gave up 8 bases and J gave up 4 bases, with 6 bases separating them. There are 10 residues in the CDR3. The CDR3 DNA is TGTGCCAGGGGGGCCTATGGCTACACCTTC. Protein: CARGAYGYTF.

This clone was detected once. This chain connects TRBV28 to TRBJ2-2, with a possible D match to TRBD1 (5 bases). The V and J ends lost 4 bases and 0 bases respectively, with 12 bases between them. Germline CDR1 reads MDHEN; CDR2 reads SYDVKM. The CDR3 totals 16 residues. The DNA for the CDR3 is TGTGCCAGCAGTTCCAGGGTAACGTCGAACACCGGGGAGCTGTTTTTT. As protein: CASSSRVTSNTGELFF.

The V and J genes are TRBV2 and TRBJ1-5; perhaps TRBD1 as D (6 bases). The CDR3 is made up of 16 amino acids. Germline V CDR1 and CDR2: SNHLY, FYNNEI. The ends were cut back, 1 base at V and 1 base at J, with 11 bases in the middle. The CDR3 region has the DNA TGTGCCAGCAGTGAAGGGGGGCCGCGAAGCAATCAGCCCCAGCATTTT. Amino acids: CASSEGGPRSNQPQHF.

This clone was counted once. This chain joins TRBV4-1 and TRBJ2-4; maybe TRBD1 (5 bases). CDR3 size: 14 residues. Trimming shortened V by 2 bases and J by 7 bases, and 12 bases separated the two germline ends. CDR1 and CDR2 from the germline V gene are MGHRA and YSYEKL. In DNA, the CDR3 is TGCGCCAGCAGCCAAACGGCTCCAGGGAACATTCAGTACTTC. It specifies CASSQTAPGNIQYF.

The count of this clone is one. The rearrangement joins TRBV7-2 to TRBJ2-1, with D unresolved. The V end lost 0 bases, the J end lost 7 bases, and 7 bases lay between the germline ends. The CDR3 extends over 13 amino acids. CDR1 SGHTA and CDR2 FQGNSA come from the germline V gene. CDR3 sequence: CASSLALENEQFF. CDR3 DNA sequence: TGTGCCAGCAGCTTAGCGCTTGAGAATGAGCAGTTCTTC.

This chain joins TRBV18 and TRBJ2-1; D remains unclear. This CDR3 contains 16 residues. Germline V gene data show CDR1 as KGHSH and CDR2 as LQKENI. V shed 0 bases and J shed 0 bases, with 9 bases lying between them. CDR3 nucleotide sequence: TGTGCCAGCTCACCACCCGCGGAGAGCTCCTACAATGAGCAGTTCTTC. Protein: CASSPPAESSYNEQFF.

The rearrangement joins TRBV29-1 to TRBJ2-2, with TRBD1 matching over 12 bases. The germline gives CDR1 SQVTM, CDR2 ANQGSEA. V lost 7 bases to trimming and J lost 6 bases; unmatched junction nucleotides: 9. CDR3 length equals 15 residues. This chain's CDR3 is CSASSGTGGSGELFF. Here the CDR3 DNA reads TGCAGCGCATCCTCCGGGACAGGGGGCTCCGGGGAGCTGTTTTTT.

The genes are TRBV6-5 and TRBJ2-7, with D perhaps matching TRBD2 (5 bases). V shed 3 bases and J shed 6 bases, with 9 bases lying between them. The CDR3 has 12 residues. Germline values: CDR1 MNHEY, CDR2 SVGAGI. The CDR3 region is CASSYHGGEQYF. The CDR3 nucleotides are TGTGCCAGCAGTTATCATGGAGGCGAGCAGTACTTC.

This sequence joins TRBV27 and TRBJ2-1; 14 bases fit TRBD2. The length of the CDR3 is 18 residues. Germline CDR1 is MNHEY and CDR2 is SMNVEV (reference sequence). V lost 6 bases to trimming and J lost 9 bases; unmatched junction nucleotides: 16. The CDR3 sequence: CASSPATSGGAGSGEQFF. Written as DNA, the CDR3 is TGTGCCAGCAGCCCCGCGACTAGCGGGGGGGCTGGTAGTGGTGAGCAGTTCTTC.

Here the CDR3 reads CASSYGAGQPQHF. The CDR3 bases are TGCGCCAGCAGTTATGGGGCAGGTCAGCCCCAGCATTTT. The chain joins TRBV5-1 to TRBJ1-5; TRBD1 might be the D (5 bases). The CDR3 is 13 amino acids. Between the trimmed V and J ends, which lost 5 bases and 6 bases, there was a span of 12 bases. The germline gives CDR1 SGHRS, CDR2 YFSETQ.

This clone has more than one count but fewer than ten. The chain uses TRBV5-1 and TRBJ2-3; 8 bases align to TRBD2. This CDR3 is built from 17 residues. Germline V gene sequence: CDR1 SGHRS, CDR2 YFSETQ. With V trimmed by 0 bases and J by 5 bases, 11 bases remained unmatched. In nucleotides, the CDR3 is TGCGCCAGCAGCTTGGCGTACGCGGGGGGCGGGAAAGATACGCAGTATTTT. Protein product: CASSLAYAGGGKDTQYF.

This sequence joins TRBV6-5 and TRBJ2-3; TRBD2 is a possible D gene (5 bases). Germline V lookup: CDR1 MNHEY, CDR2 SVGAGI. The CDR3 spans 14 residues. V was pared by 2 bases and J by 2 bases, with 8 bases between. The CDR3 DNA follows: TGTGCCAGCAGTTACAGCGGACCCACAGATACGCAGTATTTT. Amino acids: CASSYSGPTDTQYF.